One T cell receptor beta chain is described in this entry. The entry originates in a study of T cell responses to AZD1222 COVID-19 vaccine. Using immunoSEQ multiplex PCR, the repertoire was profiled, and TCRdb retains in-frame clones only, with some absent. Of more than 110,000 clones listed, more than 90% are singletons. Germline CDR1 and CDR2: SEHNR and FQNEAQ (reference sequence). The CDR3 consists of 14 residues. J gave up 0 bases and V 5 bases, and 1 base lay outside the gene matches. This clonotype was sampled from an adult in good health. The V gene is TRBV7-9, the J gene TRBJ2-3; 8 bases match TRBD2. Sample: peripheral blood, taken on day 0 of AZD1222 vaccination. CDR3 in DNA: TGTGCCAGCAGCCCTAGCGGGAGCACAGATACGCAGTATTTT. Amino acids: CASSPSGSTDTQYF.